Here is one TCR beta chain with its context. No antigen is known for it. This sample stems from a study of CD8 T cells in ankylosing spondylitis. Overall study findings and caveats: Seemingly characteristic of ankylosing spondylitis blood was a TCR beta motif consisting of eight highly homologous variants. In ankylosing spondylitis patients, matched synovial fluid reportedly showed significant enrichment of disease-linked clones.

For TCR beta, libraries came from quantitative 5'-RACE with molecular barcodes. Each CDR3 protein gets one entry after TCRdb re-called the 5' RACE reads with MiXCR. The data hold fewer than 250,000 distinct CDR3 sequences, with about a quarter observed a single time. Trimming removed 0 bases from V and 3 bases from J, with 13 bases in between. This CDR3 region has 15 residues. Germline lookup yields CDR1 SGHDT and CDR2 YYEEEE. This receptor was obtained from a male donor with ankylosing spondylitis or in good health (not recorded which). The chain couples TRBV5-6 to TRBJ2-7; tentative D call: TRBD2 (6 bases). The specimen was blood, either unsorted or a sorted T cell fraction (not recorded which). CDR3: CASSLAPGEYYEQYF. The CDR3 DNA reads TGTGCCAGCAGCTTGGCCCCGGGGGAGTACTACGAGCAGTACTTC.